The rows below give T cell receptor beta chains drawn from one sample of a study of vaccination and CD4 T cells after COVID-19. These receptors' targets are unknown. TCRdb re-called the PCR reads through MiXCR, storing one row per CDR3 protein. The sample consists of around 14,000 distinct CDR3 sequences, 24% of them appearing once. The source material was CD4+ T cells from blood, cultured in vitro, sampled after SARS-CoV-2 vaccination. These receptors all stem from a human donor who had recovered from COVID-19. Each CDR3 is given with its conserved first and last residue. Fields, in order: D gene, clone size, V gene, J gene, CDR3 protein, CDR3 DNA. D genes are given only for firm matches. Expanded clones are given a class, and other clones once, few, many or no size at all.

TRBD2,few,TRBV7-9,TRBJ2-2,CASTLEAASGRRAGELFF,TGTGCCAGCACCCTCGAAGCCGCTAGCGGGAGAAGGGCCGGGGAGCTGTTTTTT
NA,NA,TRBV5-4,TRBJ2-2,CASSLVAGVNGELFF,TGTGCCAGCAGCTTGGTCGCAGGGGTGAACGGGGAGCTGTTTTTT
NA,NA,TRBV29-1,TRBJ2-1,CSTVIRLSYNEQFF,TGCAGCACTGTAATAAGGCTCTCCTACAATGAGCAGTTCTTC
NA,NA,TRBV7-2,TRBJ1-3,CASSLAGSSSGNTIYF,TGTGCCAGCAGCTTAGCGGGCAGCTCCTCTGGAAACACCATATATTTT
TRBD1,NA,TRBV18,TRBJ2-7,CASSPPSRDREYF,TGTGCCAGCTCACCACCCTCCCGGGACAGGGAGTACTTC
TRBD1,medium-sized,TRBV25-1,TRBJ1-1,CASRGQGSPEAFF,TGTGCCAGCCGTGGACAGGGAAGCCCTGAAGCTTTCTTT
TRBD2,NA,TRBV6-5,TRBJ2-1,CASSYAGLAHNEQFF,TGTGCCAGCAGTTACGCGGGACTAGCCCACAATGAGCAGTTCTTC
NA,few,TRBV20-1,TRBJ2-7,CSARDWGRSYEQYF,TGCAGTGCTAGAGATTGGGGGAGATCCTACGAGCAGTACTTC
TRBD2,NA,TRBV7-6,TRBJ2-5,CASSLSGARGETQYF,TGTGCCAGCAGCTTAAGCGGGGCCCGGGGCGAGACCCAGTACTTC
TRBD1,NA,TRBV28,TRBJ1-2,CASSFWTGGLVGYTF,TGTGCCAGCAGTTTCTGGACAGGGGGCTTAGTAGGCTACACCTTC
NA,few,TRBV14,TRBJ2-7,CASSHATTSGGQYF,TGTGCCAGCAGCCACGCGACAACGTCTGGGGGGCAGTACTTC
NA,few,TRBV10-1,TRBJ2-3,CASSETGRDTQYF,TGCGCCAGCAGTGAAACGGGTAGGGATACGCAGTATTTT
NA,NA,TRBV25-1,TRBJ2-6,CASSVRGSGANVLTF,TGTGCCAGCAGTGTTCGGGGCTCTGGGGCCAACGTCCTGACTTTC
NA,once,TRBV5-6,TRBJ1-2,CASSLMGPYGYTF,TGTGCCAGCAGCTTGATGGGGCCCTATGGCTACACCTTC
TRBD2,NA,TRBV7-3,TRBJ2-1,CASSLTLAGANEQFF,TGTGCCAGCAGCTTAACCCTAGCGGGAGCCAATGAGCAGTTCTTC
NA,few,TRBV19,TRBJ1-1,CASSIGGRNTEAFF,TGTGCCAGTAGTATTGGGGGACGGAACACTGAAGCTTTCTTT
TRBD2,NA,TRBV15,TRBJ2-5,CATSREEPISGRWYQETQYF,TGTGCCACCAGCAGAGAGGAGCCCATAAGCGGGAGGTGGTACCAAGAGACCCAGTACTTC
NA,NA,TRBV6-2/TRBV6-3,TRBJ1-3,CASTARHRGNSGNTIYF,TGTGCCAGCACCGCTAGGCACCGGGGGAACTCTGGAAACACCATATATTTT